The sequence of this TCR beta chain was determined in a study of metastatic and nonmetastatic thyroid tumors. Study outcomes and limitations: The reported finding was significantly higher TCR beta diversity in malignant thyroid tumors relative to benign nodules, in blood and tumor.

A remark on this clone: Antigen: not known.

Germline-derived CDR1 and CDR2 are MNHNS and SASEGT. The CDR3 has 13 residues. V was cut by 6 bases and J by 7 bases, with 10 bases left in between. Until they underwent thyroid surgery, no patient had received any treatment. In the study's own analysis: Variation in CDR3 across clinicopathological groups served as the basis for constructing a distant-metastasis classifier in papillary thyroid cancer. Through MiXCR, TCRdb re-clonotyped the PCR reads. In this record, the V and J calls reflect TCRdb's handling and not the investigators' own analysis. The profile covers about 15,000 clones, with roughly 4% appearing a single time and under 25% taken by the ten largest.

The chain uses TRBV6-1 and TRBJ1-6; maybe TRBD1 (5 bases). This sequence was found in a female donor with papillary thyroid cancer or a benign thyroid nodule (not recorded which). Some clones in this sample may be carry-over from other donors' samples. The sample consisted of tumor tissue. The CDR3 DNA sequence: TGTGCCAGCAGGGGGGTTTTGAATTCACCCCTCCACTTT. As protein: CASRGVLNSPLHF.